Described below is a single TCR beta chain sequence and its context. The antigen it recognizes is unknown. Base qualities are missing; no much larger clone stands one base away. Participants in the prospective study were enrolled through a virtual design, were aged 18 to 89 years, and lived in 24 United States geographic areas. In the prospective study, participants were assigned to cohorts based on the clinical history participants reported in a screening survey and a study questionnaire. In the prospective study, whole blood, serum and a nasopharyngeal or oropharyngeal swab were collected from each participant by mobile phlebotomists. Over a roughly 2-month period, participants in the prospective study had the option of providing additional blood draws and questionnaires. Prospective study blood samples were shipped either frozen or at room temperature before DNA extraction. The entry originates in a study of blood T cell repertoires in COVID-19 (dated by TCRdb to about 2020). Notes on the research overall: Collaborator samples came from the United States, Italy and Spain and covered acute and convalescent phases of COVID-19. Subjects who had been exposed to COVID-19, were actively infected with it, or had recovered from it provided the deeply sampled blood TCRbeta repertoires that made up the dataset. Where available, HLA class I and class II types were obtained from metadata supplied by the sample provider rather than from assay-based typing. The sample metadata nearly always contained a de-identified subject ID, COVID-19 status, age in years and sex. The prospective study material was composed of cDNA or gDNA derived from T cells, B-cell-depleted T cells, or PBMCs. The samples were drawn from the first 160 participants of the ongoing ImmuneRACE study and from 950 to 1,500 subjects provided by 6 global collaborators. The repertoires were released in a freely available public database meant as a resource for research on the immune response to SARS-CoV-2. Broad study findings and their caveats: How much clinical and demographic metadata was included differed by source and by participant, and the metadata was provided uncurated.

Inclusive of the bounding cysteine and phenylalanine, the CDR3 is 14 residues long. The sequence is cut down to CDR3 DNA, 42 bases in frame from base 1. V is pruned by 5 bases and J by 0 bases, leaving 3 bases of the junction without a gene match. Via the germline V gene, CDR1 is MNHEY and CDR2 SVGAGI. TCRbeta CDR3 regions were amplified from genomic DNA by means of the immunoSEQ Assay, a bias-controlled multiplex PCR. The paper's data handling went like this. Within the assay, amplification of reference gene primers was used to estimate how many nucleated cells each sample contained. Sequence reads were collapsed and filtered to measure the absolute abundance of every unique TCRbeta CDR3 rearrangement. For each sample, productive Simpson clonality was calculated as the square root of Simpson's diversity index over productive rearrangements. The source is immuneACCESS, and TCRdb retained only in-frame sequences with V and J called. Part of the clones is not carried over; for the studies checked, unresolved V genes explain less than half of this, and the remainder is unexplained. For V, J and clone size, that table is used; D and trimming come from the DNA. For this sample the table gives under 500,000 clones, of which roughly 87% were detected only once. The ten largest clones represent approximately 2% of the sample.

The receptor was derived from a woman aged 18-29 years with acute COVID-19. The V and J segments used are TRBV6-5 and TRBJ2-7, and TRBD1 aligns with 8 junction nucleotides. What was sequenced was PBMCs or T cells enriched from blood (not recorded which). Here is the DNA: TGTGCCAGCAGTCGGACAGGGAACTCCTACGAGCAGTACTTC. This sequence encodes CASSRTGNSYEQYF.